This T cell receptor beta chain is from a study of blood T cell repertoires in COVID-19. In the study overall: Sites across the United States, Italy and Spain contributed samples from acute and convalescent COVID-19.

Here immunoSEQ multiplex PCR was the method, and the copy in TCRdb shows in-frame clones only, minus some. The table lists about 83,000 clones, roughly 87% of them singletons. Deletions cut 2 bases from V and 4 bases from J, with 13 bases between. This CDR3 region has 15 residues. CDR1 is LGHNT, CDR2 FRNRAP, per germline. This TCR came from a woman in her forties or fifties with active or convalescent COVID-19. Sequencing used peripheral blood. The V gene is TRBV12-5, the J gene TRBJ2-3, with D possibly TRBD2 on 6 matching bases. As DNA, the CDR3 is TGTGCTAGTGGTTTGCAGGGAGGTCGGTCAGATACGCAGTATTTT. It translates to CASGLQGGRSDTQYF.